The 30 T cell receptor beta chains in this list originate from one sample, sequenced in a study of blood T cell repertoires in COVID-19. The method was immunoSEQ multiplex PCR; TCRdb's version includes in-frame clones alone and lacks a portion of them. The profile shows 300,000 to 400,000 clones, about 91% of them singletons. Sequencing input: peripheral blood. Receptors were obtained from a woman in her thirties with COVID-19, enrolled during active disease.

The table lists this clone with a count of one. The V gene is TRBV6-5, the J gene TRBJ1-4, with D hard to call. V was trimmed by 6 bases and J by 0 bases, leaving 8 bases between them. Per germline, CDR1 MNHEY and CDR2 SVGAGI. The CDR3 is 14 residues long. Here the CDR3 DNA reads TGTGCCAGCAGATCCGGGACAACTAATGAAAAACTGTTTTTT. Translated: CASRSGTTNEKLFF.

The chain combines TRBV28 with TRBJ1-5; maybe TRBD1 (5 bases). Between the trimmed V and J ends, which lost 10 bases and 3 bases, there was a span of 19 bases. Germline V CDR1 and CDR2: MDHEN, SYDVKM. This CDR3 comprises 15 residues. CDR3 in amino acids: CAIALGGTANQPQHF. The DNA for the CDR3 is TGTGCCATCGCGCTGGGGGGGACGGCCAATCAGCCCCAGCATTTT.

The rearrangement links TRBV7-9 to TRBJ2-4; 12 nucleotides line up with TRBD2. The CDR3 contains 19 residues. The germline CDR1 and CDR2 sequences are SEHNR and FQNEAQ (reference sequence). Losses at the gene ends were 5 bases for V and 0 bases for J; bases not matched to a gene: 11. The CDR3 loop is CASSPSASGGGLAKNIQYF. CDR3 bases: TGTGCCAGCAGCCCCTCGGCTAGCGGGGGGGGACTAGCCAAAAACATTCAGTACTTC.

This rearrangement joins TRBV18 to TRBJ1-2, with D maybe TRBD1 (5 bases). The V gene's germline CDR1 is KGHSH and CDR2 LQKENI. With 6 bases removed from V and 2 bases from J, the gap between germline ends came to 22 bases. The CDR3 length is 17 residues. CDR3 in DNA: TGTGCCAGCTCCCGTGTGGGGAGGTCGGGGCTCAACTATGGCTACACCTTC. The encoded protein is CASSRVGRSGLNYGYTF. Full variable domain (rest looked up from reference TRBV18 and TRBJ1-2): NAGVMQNPRHLVRRRGQEARLRCSPMKGHSHVYWYRQLPEEGLKFMVYLQKENIIDESGMPKERFSAEFPKEGPSILRIQQVVRGDSAAYFCASSRVGRSGLNYGYTFGSGTRLTVV.

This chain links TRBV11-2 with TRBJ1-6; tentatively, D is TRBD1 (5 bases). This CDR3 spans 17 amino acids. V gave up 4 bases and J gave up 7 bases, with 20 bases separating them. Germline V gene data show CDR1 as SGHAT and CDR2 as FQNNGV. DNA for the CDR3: TGTGCCAGCAGCTCACGGGGGATAGGGTACGGCAATTCACCCCTCCACTTT. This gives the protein CASSSRGIGYGNSPLHF.

Here the CDR3 DNA reads TGTGCCAGCAGACGAACGACAGGGGGCGACACTGAAGCTTTCTTT. It is translated as CASRRTTGGDTEAFF. This chain links TRBV6-6 with TRBJ1-1; 10 nucleotides agree with TRBD1. The junction had 7 bases not matched to a gene; V was cut back by 6 bases and J by 3 bases. The length of the CDR3 is 15 residues. Per germline, CDR1 MNHNY and CDR2 SVGAGI (reference sequence).

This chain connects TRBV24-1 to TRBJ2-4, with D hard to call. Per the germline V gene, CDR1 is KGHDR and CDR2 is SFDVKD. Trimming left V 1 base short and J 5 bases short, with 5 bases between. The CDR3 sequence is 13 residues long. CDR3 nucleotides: TGTGCCACCAGTGATTTTCTCGAAAACATTCAGTACTTC. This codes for CATSDFLENIQYF.

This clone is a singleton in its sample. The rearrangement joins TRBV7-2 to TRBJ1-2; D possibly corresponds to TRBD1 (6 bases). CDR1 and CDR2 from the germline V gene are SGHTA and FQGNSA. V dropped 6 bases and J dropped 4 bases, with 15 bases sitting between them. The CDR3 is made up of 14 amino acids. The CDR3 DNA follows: TGTGCCAGCAGGTCAACCGGGACACCCTATGGCTACACCTTC. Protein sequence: CASRSTGTPYGYTF. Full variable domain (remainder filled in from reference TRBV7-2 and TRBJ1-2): GAGVSQSPSNKVTEKGKDVELRCDPISGHTALYWYRQSLGQGLEFLIYFQGNSAPDKSGLPSDRFSAERTGGSVSTLTIQRTQQEDSAVYLCASRSTGTPYGYTFGSGTRLTVV.

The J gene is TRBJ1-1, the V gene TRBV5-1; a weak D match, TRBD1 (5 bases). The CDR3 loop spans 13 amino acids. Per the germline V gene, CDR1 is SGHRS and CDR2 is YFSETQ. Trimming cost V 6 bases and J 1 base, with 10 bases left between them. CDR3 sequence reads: CASNPGGNTEAFF. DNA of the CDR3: TGCGCCAGCAACCCGGGGGGGAACACTGAAGCTTTCTTT.

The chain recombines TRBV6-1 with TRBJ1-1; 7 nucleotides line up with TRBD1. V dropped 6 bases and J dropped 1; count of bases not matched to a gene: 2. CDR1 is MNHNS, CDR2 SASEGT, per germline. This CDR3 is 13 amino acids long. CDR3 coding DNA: TGTGCCAGCAGGGGACAGAAGAACACTGAAGCTTTCTTT. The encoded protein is CASRGQKNTEAFF.

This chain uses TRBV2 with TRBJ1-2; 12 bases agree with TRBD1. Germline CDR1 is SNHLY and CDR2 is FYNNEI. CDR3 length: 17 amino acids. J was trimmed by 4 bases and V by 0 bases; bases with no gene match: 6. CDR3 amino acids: CASSEAGTGGVFYGYTF. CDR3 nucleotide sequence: TGTGCCAGCAGTGAAGCCGGGACAGGGGGCGTCTTCTATGGCTACACCTTC.

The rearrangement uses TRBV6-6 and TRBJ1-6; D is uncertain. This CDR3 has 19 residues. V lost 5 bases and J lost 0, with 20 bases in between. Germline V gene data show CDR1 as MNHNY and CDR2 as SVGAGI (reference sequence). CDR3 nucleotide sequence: TGTGCCAGCAGTCCGCGGGCCTCCGGGCCCTTCTCCTATAATTCACCCCTCCACTTT. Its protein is CASSPRASGPFSYNSPLHF.

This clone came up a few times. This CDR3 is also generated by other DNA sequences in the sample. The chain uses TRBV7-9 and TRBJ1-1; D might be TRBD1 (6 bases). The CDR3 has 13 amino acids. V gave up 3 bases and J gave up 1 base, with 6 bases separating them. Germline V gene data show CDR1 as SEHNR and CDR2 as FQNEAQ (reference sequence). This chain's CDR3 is CASSLGQNTEAFF. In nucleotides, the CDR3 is TGTGCCAGCAGCTTGGGACAGAACACTGAAGCTTTCTTT.

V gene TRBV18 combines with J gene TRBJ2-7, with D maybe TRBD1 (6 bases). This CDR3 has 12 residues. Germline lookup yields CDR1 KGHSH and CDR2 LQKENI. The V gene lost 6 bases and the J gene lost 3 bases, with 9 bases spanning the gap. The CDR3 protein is CASSWTDYEQYF. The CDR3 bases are TGTGCCAGCTCCTGGACAGACTACGAGCAGTACTTC. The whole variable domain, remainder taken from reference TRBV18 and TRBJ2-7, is NAGVMQNPRHLVRRRGQEARLRCSPMKGHSHVYWYRQLPEEGLKFMVYLQKENIIDESGMPKERFSAEFPKEGPSILRIQQVVRGDSAAYFCASSWTDYEQYFGPGTRLTVT.

The CDR3 loop is CASSQGPSPGTDTQYF. The CDR3 DNA reads TGCGCCAGCAGCCAAGGTCCTAGCCCCGGCACAGATACGCAGTATTTT. The chain combines TRBV4-1 with TRBJ2-3, with D possibly matching TRBD2 (5 bases). The germline V and J ends were trimmed by 1 base and 1 base, with 12 bases remaining between them. The CDR3 spans 16 residues. Germline CDR1 MGHRA, CDR2 YSYEKL.

The CDR3 DNA follows: TGTGCCAGCTCAGAACAGGACAACACTGAAGCTTTCTTT. This encodes CASSEQDNTEAFF. The chain is built from TRBV18 and TRBJ1-1; a possible D gene is TRBD1 (5 bases). The germline V gene has CDR1 KGHSH and CDR2 LQKENI. The CDR3 totals 13 residues. V lost 5 bases to trimming and J lost 2 bases, with 9 bases between them.

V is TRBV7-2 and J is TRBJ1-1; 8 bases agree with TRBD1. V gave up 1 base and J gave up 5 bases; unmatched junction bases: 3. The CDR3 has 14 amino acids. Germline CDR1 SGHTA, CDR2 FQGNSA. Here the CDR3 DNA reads TGTGCCAGCAGCTTAGGAAGACAGGGGACTGAAGCTTTCTTT. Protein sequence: CASSLGRQGTEAFF.

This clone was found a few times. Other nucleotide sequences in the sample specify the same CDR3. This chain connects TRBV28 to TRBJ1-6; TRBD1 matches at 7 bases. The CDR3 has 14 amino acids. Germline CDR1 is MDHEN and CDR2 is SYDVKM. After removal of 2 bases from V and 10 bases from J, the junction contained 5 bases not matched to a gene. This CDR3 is CASSLRQGGSPLHF. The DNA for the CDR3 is TGTGCCAGCAGTTTACGGCAGGGGGGCTCACCCCTCCACTTT.

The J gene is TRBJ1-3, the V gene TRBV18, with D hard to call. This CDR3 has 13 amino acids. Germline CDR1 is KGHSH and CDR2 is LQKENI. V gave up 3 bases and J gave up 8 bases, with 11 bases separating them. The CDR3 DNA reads TGTGCCAGCTCACCTGAGCCCGTGGACACCATATATTTT. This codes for CASSPEPVDTIYF.

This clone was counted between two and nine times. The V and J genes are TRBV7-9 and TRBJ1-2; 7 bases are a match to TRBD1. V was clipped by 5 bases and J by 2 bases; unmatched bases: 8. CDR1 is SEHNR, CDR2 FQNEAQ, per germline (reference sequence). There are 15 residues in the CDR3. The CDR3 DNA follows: TGTGCCAGCAGCACTACCTCGACAGGGAACTATGGCTACACCTTC. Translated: CASSTTSTGNYGYTF.

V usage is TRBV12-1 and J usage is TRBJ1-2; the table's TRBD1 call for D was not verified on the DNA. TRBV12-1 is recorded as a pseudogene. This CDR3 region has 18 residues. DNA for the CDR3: TGTGCCAGCAGCTTTGTACAGAACGAAGGTAACCTTGCTGGTGGCTACACCTTC. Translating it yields CASSFVQNEGNLAGGYTF.

CDR3 in DNA: TGTGCCAGCAGTGAACCGAGAGGGGGCCTCTACAATGAGCAGTTCTTC. It specifies CASSEPRGGLYNEQFF. This chain uses TRBV25-1 with TRBJ2-1; 7 bases agree with TRBD1. The CDR3 runs 16 residues. Germline V lookup: CDR1 MGHDK, CDR2 SYGVNS. Losses at the gene ends were 2 bases for V and 3 bases for J; bases not matched to a gene: 7.

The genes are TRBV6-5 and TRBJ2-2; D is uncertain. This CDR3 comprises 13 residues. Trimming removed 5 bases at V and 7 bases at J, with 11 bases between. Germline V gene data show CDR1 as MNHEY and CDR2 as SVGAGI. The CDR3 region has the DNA TGTGCCAGCAGTAAGAATTCGGGCGGGGAGCTGTTTTTT. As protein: CASSKNSGGELFF.

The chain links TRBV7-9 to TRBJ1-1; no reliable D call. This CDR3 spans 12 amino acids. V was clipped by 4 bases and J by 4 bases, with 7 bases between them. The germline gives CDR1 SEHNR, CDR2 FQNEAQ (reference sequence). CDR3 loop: CASSSGPTEAFF. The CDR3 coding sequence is TGTGCCAGCAGCTCCGGTCCCACTGAAGCTTTCTTT. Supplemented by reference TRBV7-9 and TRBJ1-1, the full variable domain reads DTGVSQNPRHKITKRGQNVTFRCDPISEHNRLYWYRQTLGQGPEFLTYFQNEAQLEKSRLLSDRFSAERPKGSFSTLEIQRTEQGDSAMYLCASSSGPTEAFFGQGTRLTVV.

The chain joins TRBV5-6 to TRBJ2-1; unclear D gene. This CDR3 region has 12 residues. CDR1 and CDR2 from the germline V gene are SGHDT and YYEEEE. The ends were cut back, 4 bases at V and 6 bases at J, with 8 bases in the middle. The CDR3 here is CASSPGSNEQFF. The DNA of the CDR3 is TGTGCCAGCAGCCCCGGGTCCAATGAGCAGTTCTTC.

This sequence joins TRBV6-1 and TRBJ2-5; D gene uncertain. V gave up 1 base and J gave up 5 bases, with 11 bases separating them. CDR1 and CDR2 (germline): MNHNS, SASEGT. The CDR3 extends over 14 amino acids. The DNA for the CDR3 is TGTGCCAGCAGTGAAGAAGGCGGTGTGGAGACCCAGTACTTC. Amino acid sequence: CASSEEGGVETQYF.

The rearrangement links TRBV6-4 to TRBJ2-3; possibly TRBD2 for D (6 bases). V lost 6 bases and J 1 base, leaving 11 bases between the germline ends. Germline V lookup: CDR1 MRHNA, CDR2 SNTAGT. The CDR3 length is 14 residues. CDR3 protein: CASSLTGGTDTQYF. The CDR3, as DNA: TGTGCCAGCAGCCTTACGGGGGGCACAGATACGCAGTATTTT.

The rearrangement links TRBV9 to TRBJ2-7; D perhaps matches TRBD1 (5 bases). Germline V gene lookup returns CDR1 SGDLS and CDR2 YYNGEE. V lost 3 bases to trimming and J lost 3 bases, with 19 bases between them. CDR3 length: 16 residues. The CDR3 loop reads CASSEGQGNFYYEQYF. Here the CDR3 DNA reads TGTGCCAGCAGCGAGGGCCAGGGAAACTTTTACTACGAGCAGTACTTC. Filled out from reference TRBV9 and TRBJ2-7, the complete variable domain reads DSGVTQTPKHLITATGQRVTLRCSPRSGDLSVYWYQQSLDQGLQFLIQYYNGEERAKGNILERFSAQQFPDLHSELNLSSLELGDSALYFCASSEGQGNFYYEQYFGPGTRLTVT.

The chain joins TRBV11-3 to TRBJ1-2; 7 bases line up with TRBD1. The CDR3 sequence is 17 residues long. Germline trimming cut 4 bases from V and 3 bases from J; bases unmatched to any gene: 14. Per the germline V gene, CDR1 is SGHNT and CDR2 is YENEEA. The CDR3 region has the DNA TGTGCCAGCAGCTCATCAACAAACAGGGGTAGGGACTATGGCTACACCTTC. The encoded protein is CASSSSTNRGRDYGYTF.

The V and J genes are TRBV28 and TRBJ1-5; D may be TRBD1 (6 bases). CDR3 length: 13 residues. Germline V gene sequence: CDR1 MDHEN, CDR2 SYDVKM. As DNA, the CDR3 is TGTGTCGTGACCGGACAGATTAATCAGCCCCAGCATTTT. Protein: CVVTGQINQPQHF.